The sequence of this T cell receptor (beta chain) was determined in a study of cytomegalovirus exposure and HLA in healthy donors. Use of 60 Vbeta and 13 Jbeta primers characterized the PCR. This table comes from immunoSEQ multiplex PCR, and its TCRdb copy is limited to in-frame clones, with some not included. The sample records approximately 120,000 clones, 55% to 75% being singletons. Trimming took off 0 bases at V and 8 bases at J, with 13 bases between the two ends. CDR3 length: 14 amino acids. Germline V lookup: CDR1 MNHNY, CDR2 SVGAGI (reference sequence). The chain links TRBV6-6 to TRBJ1-2, with D uncertain. The sequencing input was PBMCs. The origin of this receptor is a man between 25 and 39 years old in good health and CMV-seronegative. The CDR3 DNA reads as TGTGCCAGCAGTTACTCGGAGGGTCTAAGGGGCTACACCTTC. Translation: CASSYSEGLRGYTF.